The T cell receptor beta chain described here comes from a study of Graves' ophthalmopathy and Graves' hyperthyroidism. The authors amplified TCR beta CDR3 regions from RNA transcripts. An opening RT-PCR round employed HTBI primers and preceded a second-round multiplex PCR. MiXCR, run by TCRdb on the multiplex PCR reads, gives a single entry per CDR3 protein. The sample includes 200,000 to 300,000 distinct CDR3 sequences, around 50% of them seen just once. The table lists this clonotype with a count of one. Out of about 9.6 ml of fresh peripheral blood, PBMCs were obtained. This CDR3 comprises 14 residues. V shed 8 bases and J shed 5 bases, with 18 bases lying between them. CDR1 and CDR2 (germline): LNHDA, SQIVND (reference sequence).

The sample consisted of peripheral blood. This sequence originates from an adult man with Graves' ophthalmopathy. The genes are TRBV19 and TRBJ1-1; D is possibly TRBD1 (5 bases). CDR3 sequence reads: CASRRGRGGTEAFF. The CDR3 nucleotides are TGTGCCAGTCGAAGGGGTCGAGGAGGTACTGAAGCTTTCTTT.